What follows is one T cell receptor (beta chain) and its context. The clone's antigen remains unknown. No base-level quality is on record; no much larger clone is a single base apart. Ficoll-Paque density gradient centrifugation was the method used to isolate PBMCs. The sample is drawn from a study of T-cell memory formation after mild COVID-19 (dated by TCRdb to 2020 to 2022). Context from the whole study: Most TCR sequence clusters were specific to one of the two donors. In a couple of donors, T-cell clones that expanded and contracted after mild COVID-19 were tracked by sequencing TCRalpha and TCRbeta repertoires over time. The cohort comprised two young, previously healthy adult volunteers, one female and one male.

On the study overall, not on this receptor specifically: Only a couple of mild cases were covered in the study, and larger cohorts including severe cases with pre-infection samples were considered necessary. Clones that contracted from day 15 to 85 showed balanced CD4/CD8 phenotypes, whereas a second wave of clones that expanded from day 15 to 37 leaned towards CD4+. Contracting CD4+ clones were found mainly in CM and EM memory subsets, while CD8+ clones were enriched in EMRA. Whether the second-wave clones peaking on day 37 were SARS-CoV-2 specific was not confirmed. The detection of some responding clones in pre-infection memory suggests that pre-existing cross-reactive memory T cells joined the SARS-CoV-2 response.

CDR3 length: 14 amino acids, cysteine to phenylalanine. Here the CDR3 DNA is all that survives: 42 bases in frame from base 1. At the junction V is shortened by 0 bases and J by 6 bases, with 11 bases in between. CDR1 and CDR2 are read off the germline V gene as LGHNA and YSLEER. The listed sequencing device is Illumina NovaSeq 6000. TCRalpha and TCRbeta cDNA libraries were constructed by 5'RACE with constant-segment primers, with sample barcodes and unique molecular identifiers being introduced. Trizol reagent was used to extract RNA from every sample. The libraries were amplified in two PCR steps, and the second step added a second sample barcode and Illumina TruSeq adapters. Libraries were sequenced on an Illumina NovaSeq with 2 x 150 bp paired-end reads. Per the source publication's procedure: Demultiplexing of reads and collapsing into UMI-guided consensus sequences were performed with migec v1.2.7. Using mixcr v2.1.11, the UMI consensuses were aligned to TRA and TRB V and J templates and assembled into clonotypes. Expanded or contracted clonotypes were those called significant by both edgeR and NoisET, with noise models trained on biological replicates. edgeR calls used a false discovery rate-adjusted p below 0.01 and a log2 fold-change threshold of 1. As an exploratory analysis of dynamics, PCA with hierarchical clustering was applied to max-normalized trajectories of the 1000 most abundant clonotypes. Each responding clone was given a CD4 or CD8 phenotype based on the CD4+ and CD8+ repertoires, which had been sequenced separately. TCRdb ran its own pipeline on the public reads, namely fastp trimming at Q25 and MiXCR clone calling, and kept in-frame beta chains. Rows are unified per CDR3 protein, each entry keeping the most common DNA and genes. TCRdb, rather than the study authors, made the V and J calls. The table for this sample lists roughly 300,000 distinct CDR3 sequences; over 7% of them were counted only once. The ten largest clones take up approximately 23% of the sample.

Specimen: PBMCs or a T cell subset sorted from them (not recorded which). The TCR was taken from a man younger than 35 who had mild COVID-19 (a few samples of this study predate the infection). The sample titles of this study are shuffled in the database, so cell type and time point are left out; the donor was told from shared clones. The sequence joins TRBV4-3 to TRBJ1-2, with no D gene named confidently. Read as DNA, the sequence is TGCGCCAGCAGCCAAGAAGCGATTCCGGATGGCTACACCTTC. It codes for CASSQEAIPDGYTF.